What follows are 21 T cell receptor beta chains derived from one specimen sequenced in a study of T cell repertoires in cytomegalovirus infection. MiXCR, run by TCRdb on the reads, gives a single entry per CDR3 protein. This table holds hundreds of thousands of distinct CDR3 sequences, 8% to 10% found once. Sequencing was carried out using PBMCs. The receptors come from a human donor in good health (CMV status not recorded). Some clones in this sample may be carry-over from other donors' samples.

The sample holds many counts of this clonotype. The chain carries TRBV6-2 or TRBV6-3 and TRBJ2-7; D gene unclear. V was trimmed by 5 bases and J by 0 bases, leaving 11 bases between them. The length of the CDR3 is 14 residues. In germline, CDR1 is MNHEY, CDR2 SVGEGT. The CDR3 DNA reads TGTGCCAGCAGTGCCGGACCAATCTCCTACGAGCAGTACTTC. Its translation is CASSAGPISYEQYF.

This clonotype was seen a handful of times. V and J are TRBV5-1 and TRBJ2-2; a weak D match, TRBD2 (6 bases). The CDR3 is made up of 16 amino acids. V was cut by 0 bases and J by 4 bases, with 13 bases left in between. Germline V CDR1 and CDR2: SGHRS, YFSETQ. CDR3 nucleotide sequence: TGCGCCAGCAGCTTGGTTTCGGGGGAAAGCACCGGGGAGCTGTTTTTT. The encoded protein is CASSLVSGESTGELFF.

J is TRBJ1-3 and V is TRBV3-1; maybe TRBD1 (5 bases). Germline lookup yields CDR1 LGHDT and CDR2 YNNKEL (reference sequence). The CDR3 is made up of 15 amino acids. V was trimmed by 6 bases and J by 0 bases, leaving 12 bases between them. CDR3 sequence reads: CASRPGHYSGNTIYF. CDR3 nucleotide sequence: TGTGCCAGCAGACCCGGACACTACTCTGGAAACACCATATATTTT. Drawing the rest from reference TRBV3-1 and TRBJ1-3, the complete variable domain is DTAVSQTPKYLVTQMGNDKSIKCEQNLGHDTMYWYKQDSKKFLKIMFSYNNKELIINETVPNRFSPKSPDKAHLNLHINSLELGDSAVYFCASRPGHYSGNTIYFGEGSWLTVV.

This chain connects TRBV7-2 to TRBJ1-2, with a weak D call TRBD1 (6 bases). Germline V CDR1 and CDR2: SGHTA, FQGNSA. CDR3 length: 14 amino acids. Trimming pared 2 bases from V and 3 bases from J, leaving 10 bases between. The CDR3 protein is CASSLSPGDYGYTF. CDR3 nucleotide sequence: TGTGCCAGCAGCTTATCACCAGGGGACTATGGCTACACCTTC.

This clonotype was seen at least ten times. The V and J genes are TRBV4-2 and TRBJ1-1; D is undetermined. Per the germline V gene, CDR1 is LGHNA and CDR2 is YNFKEQ. The ends were cut back, 1 base at V and 5 bases at J, with 8 bases in the middle. The CDR3 is 13 residues long. The DNA of the CDR3 is TGTGCCAGCAGCCAAGGAAGGGTTACTGAAGCTTTCTTT. Translated: CASSQGRVTEAFF.

The CDR3 bases are TGTGCCAGTAGTATTTTAGGGACTAGCGGAATAAAACCCTACGAGCAGTACTTC. This codes for CASSILGTSGIKPYEQYF. The chain couples TRBV19 to TRBJ2-7, with 11 bases lining up with TRBD2. The CDR3 length is 18 residues. J lost 2 bases, V lost 3 bases, and 12 bases had no gene match. Germline lookup yields CDR1 LNHDA and CDR2 SQIVND (reference sequence).

At least ten counts were recorded for this clonotype. This chain joins TRBV7-2 and TRBJ2-3, with TRBD2 identical over 9 bases. Germline V gives CDR1 SGHTA, CDR2 FQGNSA. Trimming at V came to 3 bases and at J to 2 bases, leaving 3 bases not matched to a gene. There are 15 residues in the CDR3. CDR3 region: CASSLRLAATDTQYF. The CDR3 DNA sequence: TGTGCCAGCAGCTTGAGACTAGCGGCCACAGATACGCAGTATTTT.

This chain connects TRBV11-2 to TRBJ2-6; 8 bases are a match to TRBD1. The CDR3 runs to 18 residues. Looked up from germline, CDR1 is SGHAT and CDR2 is FQNNGV. The ends lost 5 bases at V and 0 bases at J; junction bases unmatched: 9. The DNA for the CDR3 is TGTGCCAGCAGCCGGACAGGGAACGGACTCTCTGGGGCCAACGTCCTGACTTTC. It specifies CASSRTGNGLSGANVLTF.

The rearrangement uses TRBV6-2 or TRBV6-3 and TRBJ2-7; D gene uncertain. Trimming cost V 3 bases and J 0 bases, with 6 bases left between them. From germline, CDR1 is MNHEY and CDR2 SVGEGT. The CDR3 has 13 residues. The CDR3 is CASSYSASYEQYF. Here the CDR3 DNA reads TGTGCCAGCAGTTATTCCGCCTCCTACGAGCAGTACTTC.

This clonotype turned up a few times. The V call is TRBV29-1, the J call TRBJ2-1, with 9 bases identical to TRBD1. Germline CDR1 is SQVTM and CDR2 is ANQGSEA. V was pared by 6 bases and J by 9 bases, with 9 bases of the junction left unmatched. The CDR3 is 13 amino acids. This chain's CDR3 is CSVHGTGLGEQFF. CDR3 sequence (DNA): TGCAGCGTCCACGGGACAGGGCTTGGTGAGCAGTTCTTC.

This clonotype was counted ten times or more. The gene calls are TRBV7-8 and TRBJ1-5; tentatively, D is TRBD1 (5 bases). This CDR3 is 19 amino acids long. V gave up 5 bases and J gave up 1 base, with 24 bases separating them. Germline CDR1 reads SGHVS; CDR2 reads FQNEAQ. CDR3 in amino acids: CASSTLGLGTGQSNQPQHF. DNA of the CDR3: TGTGCCAGCAGCACCCTCGGACTGGGGACGGGTCAGAGCAATCAGCCCCAGCATTTT. Full variable domain (outside the CDR3, taken from reference TRBV7-8 and TRBJ1-5): GAGVSQSPRYKVAKRGQDVALRCDPISGHVSLFWYQQALGQGPEFLTYFQNEAQLDKSGLPSDRFFAERPEGSVSTLKIQRTQQEDSAVYLCASSTLGLGTGQSNQPQHFGDGTRLSIL.

This clonotype was detected ten times or more. This chain joins TRBV7-2 and TRBJ2-5; the D is unclear. Germline CDR1 and CDR2: SGHTA and FQGNSA. Between the trimmed V and J ends, which lost 4 bases and 5 bases, there was a span of 8 bases. The CDR3 loop spans 12 amino acids. In DNA form, the CDR3 reads TGTGCCAGCAGCTCGAGCAGGGAGACCCAGTACTTC. Encoded protein: CASSSSRETQYF.

The chain is built from TRBV7-9 and TRBJ2-1; D is unclear. The CDR3 spans 14 residues. Germline assignment: CDR1 SEHNR and CDR2 FQNEAQ (reference sequence). Trimming left V 4 bases short and J 13 bases short, with 20 bases between. The CDR3 spells CASSWGGQASRQFF. CDR3 sequence (DNA): TGTGCCAGCAGCTGGGGTGGGCAGGCCTCTCGACAGTTCTTC.

This clonotype was recorded many times. J is TRBJ2-1 and V is TRBV6-7; D unresolved. TRBV6-7 is annotated as an ORF whose role is uncertain. CDR3 length equals 13 residues. Trimming removed 0 bases from V and 15 bases from J, with 15 bases in between. The CDR3 protein is CASSYSPPPERFF. Here the CDR3 DNA reads TGTGCCAGCAGTTACTCACCGCCTCCTGAGAGGTTCTTC.

This clonotype was seen ten or more times. The chain carries TRBV4-2 and TRBJ2-2; 7 bases match TRBD2. Germline loops: CDR1 LGHNA, CDR2 YNFKEQ. J lost 5 bases, V lost 0 bases, and 3 bases had no gene match. CDR3 length equals 15 residues. The CDR3 spells CASSQESSGTGELFF. The CDR3 coding sequence is TGTGCCAGCAGCCAAGAAAGTAGCGGGACCGGGGAGCTGTTTTTT.

There are many counts of this clonotype. This rearrangement joins TRBV15 to TRBJ2-5, with 8 bases matching TRBD2. With V trimmed by 3 bases and J by 1 base, 4 bases remained unmatched. Germline loops: CDR1 LNHNV, CDR2 YYDKDF (reference sequence). This CDR3 is 15 amino acids long. In nucleotides, the CDR3 is TGTGCCACCAGCAGCTCGGCGGGGGGCCAAGAGACCCAGTACTTC. It is translated as CATSSSAGGQETQYF. The full variable domain, in which reference TRBV15 and TRBJ2-5 provide the parts outside the CDR3, is DAMVIQNPRYQVTQFGKPVTLSCSQTLNHNVMYWYQQKSSQAPKLLFHYYDKDFNNEADTPDNFQSRRPNTSFCFLDIRSPGLGDTAMYLCATSSSAGGQETQYFGPGTRLLVL.

The V call is TRBV27, the J call TRBJ1-6; D gene ambiguous. Germline CDR1 is MNHEY and CDR2 is SMNVEV (reference sequence). This CDR3 is 16 amino acids long. V was cut by 0 bases and J by 6 bases, with 12 bases left in between. CDR3 nucleotide sequence: TGTGCCAGCAGTTTATCTCGGGCCATTCCTAATTCACCCCTCCACTTT. Amino acids: CASSLSRAIPNSPLHF.

The chain couples TRBV7-9 to TRBJ2-5; possibly TRBD2 for D (6 bases). Trimming cost V 1 base and J 3 bases, with 15 bases left between them. This CDR3 region has 16 residues. The V gene's germline CDR1 is SEHNR and CDR2 FQNEAQ (reference sequence). The CDR3 sequence is CASSLVSSAEKETQYF. CDR3 nucleotides: TGTGCCAGCAGCTTAGTTTCTAGCGCGGAAAAAGAGACCCAGTACTTC.

With respect to this clonotype: Germline and junction disagree at one end, which may indicate a read error. The chain is built from TRBV12-3 or TRBV12-4 and TRBJ2-2; TRBD1 agrees at 10 bases. The CDR3 consists of 16 residues. The CDR3 reads CTSSPLMGQGHGELFF. The CDR3, as DNA: TGTACCAGCAGTCCATTAATGGGACAGGGGCACGGGGAGCTGTTTTTT.

At least ten counts were recorded for this clonotype. The chain combines TRBV7-2 with TRBJ2-5; D is perhaps TRBD2 (5 bases). CDR1 is SGHTA, CDR2 FQGNSA, per germline. Between the trimmed V and J ends, which lost 10 bases and 3 bases, there was a span of 12 bases. There are 12 residues in the CDR3. The CDR3 region has the DNA TGTGCCATCTCGAGGGCGGAAGAGACCCAGTACTTC. It encodes CAISRAEETQYF. Variable domain in full (rest from reference TRBV7-2 and TRBJ2-5): GAGVSQSPSNKVTEKGKDVELRCDPISGHTALYWYRQSLGQGLEFLIYFQGNSAPDKSGLPSDRFSAERTGGSVSTLTIQRTQQEDSAVYLCAISRAEETQYFGPGTRLLVL.

This clonotype has just a few counts. At one of its ends the junction is not consistent with the germline gene, which may arise from a read error. The chain uses TRBV4-2 and TRBJ1-2; 10 bases match TRBD1. Germline V gene lookup returns CDR1 LGHNA and CDR2 YNFKEQ. The CDR3 totals 15 residues. The CDR3 spells CATSQEGTGVSGYTF. The CDR3 DNA sequence: TGTGCCACCAGCCAAGAGGGGACAGGGGTCAGTGGCTACACCTTC.